These T cell receptor beta chains were read from a single sample in a study of blood T cell dynamics during melanoma immunotherapy. This table comes from immunoSEQ multiplex PCR, and its TCRdb copy is limited to in-frame clones, with some not included. The sample consists of 5,000 to 7,500 clones, 88% of them appearing once. Sequencing was performed on blood, taken from a patient treated with checkpoint blockade. The receptors here all came from a human donor with melanoma. The CDR3 runs from the conserved cysteine through the conserved F or W. Each record gives: D gene, J gene, clone size, V gene, CDR3 protein, CDR3 DNA. A D gene is named only where the DNA matches it firmly. For some rows the clone size is stated as once, few or many, or as a class when expanded; others skip it.

>.|TRBJ2-1|.|TRBV9
CASRGDAGNEQFF
TGTGCCAGCAGGGGGGACGCCGGGAATGAGCAGTTCTTC
>.|TRBJ2-5|.|TRBV20-1
CSASHQETQYF
TGCAGTGCGTCTCACCAAGAGACCCAGTACTTC
>.|TRBJ1-5|.|TRBV6-1
CASSPQGELNQPQHF
TGTGCCAGCAGTCCGCAGGGAGAGTTAAATCAGCCCCAGCATTTT
>.|TRBJ2-7|.|TRBV6-1
CASSERSFLSYEQYF
TGTGCCAGCAGTGAACGGTCGTTCCTCTCCTACGAGCAGTACTTC
>TRBD1|TRBJ1-4|.|TRBV6-1
CASSEFQGANEKLFF
TGTGCCAGCAGTGAGTTCCAGGGGGCTAATGAAAAACTGTTTTTT
>.|TRBJ2-7|.|TRBV11-2
CASSFWHEQYF
TGTGCCAGCAGCTTTTGGCACGAGCAGTACTTC
>TRBD1|TRBJ1-4|.|TRBV4-1
CASSQGYRGSNEKLFF
TGCGCCAGCAGCCAAGGGTACAGGGGAAGCAATGAAAAACTGTTTTTT
>.|TRBJ2-1|.|TRBV11-3
CASSLDGRGGSDEQFF
TGTGCCAGCAGCTTAGATGGTAGGGGGGGCAGCGATGAGCAGTTCTTC
>.|TRBJ1-1|.|TRBV6-5
CASSYDGLKTEAFF
TGTGCCAGCAGTTACGATGGACTCAAGACTGAAGCTTTCTTT
>.|TRBJ1-2|once|TRBV11-2
CASSFEGLPVLKANYGYTF
TGTGCCAGCAGCTTTGAGGGGTTGCCCGTGCTAAAAGCTAACTATGGCTACACCTTC
>.|TRBJ1-5|.|TRBV7-3
CASSLIGQGGSNQPQHF
TGTGCCAGCAGCTTAATCGGCCAGGGAGGGAGCAATCAGCCCCAGCATTTT